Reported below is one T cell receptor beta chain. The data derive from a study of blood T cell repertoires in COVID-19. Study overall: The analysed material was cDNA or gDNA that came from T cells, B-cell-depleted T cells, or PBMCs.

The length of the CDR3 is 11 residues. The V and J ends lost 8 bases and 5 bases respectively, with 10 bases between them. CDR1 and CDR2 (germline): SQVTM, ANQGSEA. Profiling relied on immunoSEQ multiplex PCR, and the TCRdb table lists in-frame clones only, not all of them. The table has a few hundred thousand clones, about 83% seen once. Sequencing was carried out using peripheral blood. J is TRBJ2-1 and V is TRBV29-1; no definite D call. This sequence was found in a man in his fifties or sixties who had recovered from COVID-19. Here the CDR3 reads CSLNRDNEQFF. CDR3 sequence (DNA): TGCAGCCTAAATCGGGACAATGAGCAGTTCTTC.